This T cell receptor beta chain was captured by sequencing in a study of beta chain features in type 1 diabetes. This clone showed up just a few times. The target antigen is unknown. V was clipped by 4 bases and J by 2 bases; unmatched bases: 4. This CDR3 has 16 residues. Germline CDR1 is SEHNR and CDR2 is FQNEAQ (reference sequence). Study-wide points: All four CD4+ subsets from Type 1 diabetes patients carried moderately but significantly shorter TCRB CDR3s.

All of the isolated RNA was reverse transcribed, so expressed TCRB transcripts were sequenced. Sequencing was performed with immunoSEQ multiplex PCR; in TCRdb, only in-frame clones are kept and a portion is missing. The repertoire has 250,000 to 300,000 clones, 14% of them found once; the top ten carry around 0.016%. The clonotype originates from a man younger than 40 with type 1 diabetes. The specimen was naive CD4+ T cells from blood. This rearrangement joins TRBV7-9 to TRBJ2-5, with 13 bases matching TRBD2. Here the CDR3 DNA reads TGTGCCAGCAGCTGGGGACTAGCGGGACCTCAAGAGACCCAGTACTTC. Its protein product is CASSWGLAGPQETQYF.